This entry lists 18 T cell receptor beta chains sequenced from one sample in a study of beta chain features in type 1 diabetes. Antigens for these TCRs are unknown. Study-wide points: Significant though moderate, a shortening of TCRB CDR3s appeared in all four CD4+ subsets of Type 1 diabetes patients.

Investigators reverse transcribed all isolated RNA, so they sequenced expressed TCRB transcripts. Assay used: immunoSEQ multiplex PCR; TCRdb lists only in-frame clones, some missing. The sample consists of about 190,000 clones, less than 10% of them appearing once. Sequencing input: central memory CD4+ T cells from blood. Receptors originate from a man aged 18 to 29 with type 1 diabetes.

The rearrangement joins TRBV7-2 to TRBJ1-1, with D possibly TRBD1 on 5 matching bases. Trimming cost V 3 bases and J 3 bases, with 8 bases left between them. The CDR3 contains 13 residues. Germline assignment: CDR1 SGHTA and CDR2 FQGNSA. This CDR3 is CASSFSGDTEAFF. CDR3 coding DNA: TGTGCCAGCAGCTTTTCGGGGGACACTGAAGCTTTCTTT.

The chain uses TRBV19 and TRBJ1-5; D gene ambiguous. Trimming removed 5 bases from V and 1 base from J, with 6 bases in between. This CDR3 comprises 13 residues. The germline CDR1 and CDR2 sequences are LNHDA and SQIVND (reference sequence). The CDR3 reads CASSAISNQPQHF. In nucleotides, the CDR3 is TGTGCCAGTAGTGCGATCAGCAATCAGCCCCAGCATTTT.

This chain joins TRBV30 and TRBJ1-6; 8 nucleotides match TRBD1. Germline trimming cut 3 bases from V and 10 bases from J; bases unmatched to any gene: 11. There are 15 residues in the CDR3. CDR1 and CDR2 from the germline V gene are GTSNPN and SVGIG (reference sequence). CDR3 sequence reads: CAWSQGALSWSPLHF. CDR3 sequence (DNA): TGTGCCTGGAGCCAGGGGGCGCTAAGTTGGTCACCCCTCCACTTT.

This clone turned up a few times. The chain recombines TRBV29-1 with TRBJ2-7, with D maybe TRBD2 (6 bases). Germline V gene lookup returns CDR1 SQVTM and CDR2 ANQGSEA. Trimming shortened V by 1 base and J by 6 bases, and 13 bases separated the two germline ends. The CDR3 loop spans 13 amino acids. CDR3 sequence (DNA): TGCAGCGTTGAAGGGGGGGTTAGCGGCGAGCAGTACTTC. As protein: CSVEGGVSGEQYF.

CDR3 in DNA: TGTGCCTGGAGTGTAGGGGACAATCAGCCCCAGCATTTT. Translated: CAWSVGDNQPQHF. This chain uses TRBV30 with TRBJ1-5; a weak D match, TRBD1 (5 bases). V gave up 0 bases and J gave up 3 bases, with 6 bases separating them. This CDR3 contains 13 residues. Germline CDR1 is GTSNPN and CDR2 is SVGIG (reference sequence).

In its sample, this clone was seen a few times. Within the sample, other DNA sequences also encode this same CDR3. The chain joins TRBV30 to TRBJ2-5; TRBD2 matches at 8 bases. The CDR3 loop spans 12 amino acids. The J segment lost 5 bases and the V segment lost 1 base, leaving 0 bases of the junction unmatched. Germline V gene lookup returns CDR1 GTSNPN and CDR2 SVGIG (reference sequence). The CDR3 region is CAWSGGGETQYF. CDR3 DNA sequence: TGTGCCTGGAGTGGCGGGGGGGAGACCCAGTACTTC. The variable domain in full, completed from reference TRBV30 and TRBJ2-5, reads SQTIHQWPATLVQPVGSPLSLECTVEGTSNPNLYWYRQAAGRGLQLLFYSVGIGQISSEVPQNLSASRPQDRQFILSSKKLLLSDSGFYLCAWSGGGETQYFGPGTRLLVL.

This clone was seen a handful of times. The rearrangement joins TRBV18 to TRBJ2-7; TRBD2 agrees at 7 bases. Germline V lookup: CDR1 KGHSH, CDR2 LQKENI. The CDR3 has 15 amino acids. The ends lost 2 bases at V and 5 bases at J; junction bases unmatched: 9. This chain's CDR3 is CASSPGVGGSDEQYF. The CDR3 DNA is TGTGCCAGCTCACCAGGGGTCGGCGGGAGCGACGAGCAGTACTTC.

This clone was counted between two and nine times. V and J are TRBV2 and TRBJ2-5; D call uncertain. The CDR3 covers 11 residues. Germline assignment: CDR1 SNHLY and CDR2 FYNNEI. The CDR3 here is CASRLGETQYF. Here the CDR3 DNA reads TGTGCTTCGAGGCTGGGAGAGACCCAGTACTTC.

The chain uses TRBV18 and TRBJ2-7, with TRBD2 as a possible D gene (5 bases). Germline values: CDR1 KGHSH, CDR2 LQKENI. V lost 0 bases and J 6 bases, leaving 15 bases between the germline ends. The CDR3 spans 15 residues. The CDR3 sequence is CASSPPTPGSLEQYF. As DNA, the CDR3 is TGTGCCAGCTCACCACCGACACCGGGAAGTCTCGAGCAGTACTTC.

The chain has TRBV6-1 and TRBJ2-7; 7 bases fit TRBD1. Looked up from germline, CDR1 is MNHNS and CDR2 is SASEGT. The CDR3 totals 14 residues. J was trimmed by 5 bases and V by 0 bases; bases with no gene match: 4. The CDR3: CASSEAGGGHEQYF. The CDR3 DNA is TGTGCCAGCAGTGAAGCAGGGGGCGGCCACGAGCAGTACTTC.

The chain links TRBV14 to TRBJ1-1; the D gene is possibly TRBD1 (6 bases). V was clipped by 4 bases and J by 4 bases, with 10 bases between them. The CDR3 is 13 amino acids. Germline V CDR1 and CDR2: SGHDN, FVKESK. The CDR3 DNA follows: TGTGCCAGCAGCCGAACAGGGACCACTGAAGCTTTCTTT. This translates into CASSRTGTTEAFF.

J is TRBJ1-3 and V is TRBV9, with D perhaps matching TRBD1 (6 bases). Germline V gene data show CDR1 as SGDLS and CDR2 as YYNGEE. With 0 bases removed from V and 4 bases from J, the gap between germline ends came to 8 bases. This CDR3 spans 14 amino acids. CDR3 DNA sequence: TGTGCCAGCAGCGTAGCCACAGGGGGAAACACCATATATTTT. This gives the protein CASSVATGGNTIYF.

In this sample, this clone turned up a few times. The V and J genes are TRBV7-2 and TRBJ2-3, with 14 bases that match TRBD2. Germline loops: CDR1 SGHTA, CDR2 FQGNSA. The CDR3 is 15 amino acids. V shed 4 bases and J 11 bases; nucleotides not matched to a gene: 8. The CDR3 reads CASSSRTSGGPMQYF. The CDR3 bases are TGTGCCAGCAGCTCCCGGACTAGCGGGGGGCCGATGCAGTATTTT.

The rearrangement links TRBV28 to TRBJ1-1; possible D gene TRBD1, 5 bases. From germline, CDR1 is MDHEN and CDR2 SYDVKM. This CDR3 has 13 amino acids. Trimming removed 6 bases at V and 6 bases at J, with 14 bases between. CDR3 bases: TGTGCCAGCAGCATGCAGGGCGTCTCTGAAGCTTTCTTT. Translation: CASSMQGVSEAFF.

A word on this clone: This same CDR3 is encoded by further DNA sequences in the sample. CDR3 protein: CASSLGLGGGGYTF. CDR3 nucleotides: TGTGCCAGCAGTTTAGGCCTTGGAGGGGGCGGCTACACCTTC. The gene calls are TRBV28 and TRBJ1-2; 7 bases align to TRBD1. The CDR3 is 14 residues long. The V and J ends lost 2 bases and 8 bases, in that order; junction bases with no gene match: 8. Germline loops: CDR1 MDHEN, CDR2 SYDVKM.

The genes are TRBV5-1 and TRBJ2-2; 13 nucleotides agree with TRBD2. Germline CDR1 SGHRS, CDR2 YFSETQ. The CDR3 covers 15 residues. V was pared by 4 bases and J by 6 bases, with 3 bases of the junction left unmatched. The CDR3 reads CASSQGTSGAGELFF. The CDR3 DNA follows: TGCGCCAGCAGCCAAGGGACTAGCGGGGCCGGGGAGCTGTTTTTT. Looking up the rest from reference TRBV5-1 and TRBJ2-2 gives the full variable domain: KAGVTQTPRYLIKTRGQQVTLSCSPISGHRSVSWYQQTPGQGLQFLFEYFSETQRNKGNFPGRFSGRQFSNSRSEMNVSTLELGDSALYLCASSQGTSGAGELFFGEGSRLTVL.

The chain combines TRBV14 with TRBJ2-2, with 11 positions matching TRBD2. The germline CDR1 and CDR2 sequences are SGHDN and FVKESK. Losses at the gene ends were 3 bases for V and 2 bases for J; bases not matched to a gene: 2. The CDR3 extends over 16 amino acids. As DNA, the CDR3 is TGTGCCAGCAGCCACCGACTAGCGGGAAACACCGGGGAGCTGTTTTTT. It yields the protein CASSHRLAGNTGELFF.

This clone was seen a few times. The chain links TRBV5-1 to TRBJ2-5; the D gene is possibly TRBD1 (6 bases). Looked up from germline, CDR1 is SGHRS and CDR2 is YFSETQ. Deletions cut 3 bases from V and 1 base from J, with 13 bases between. CDR3 length: 15 amino acids. In DNA form, the CDR3 reads TGCGCCAGCAGCTGGAACCGGGACACCCAAGAGACCCAGTACTTC. It is translated as CASSWNRDTQETQYF.